These 19 T cell receptor beta chains share one sample of origin, sequenced in a study of CD8+CD57+ T cells in acquired aplastic anemia. The template used for profiling TCR beta VDJ and CDR3 was genomic DNA. TCRdb reanalysed the reads using MiXCR and keeps one entry per CDR3 protein. The top ten clones hold 6.5% to 10% of a sample with about 270,000 distinct CDR3 sequences, approximately 55% of them seen once. The sequenced material came from sorted CD4+, CD8+, or CD8+CD57+ T cells (not recorded which) from PBMCs. These receptors originate from a human donor with severe aplastic anemia or a healthy control (not recorded which).

This chain connects TRBV7-8 to TRBJ2-5; possible D gene TRBD2, 6 bases. V was clipped by 5 bases and J by 0 bases, with 19 bases between them. This CDR3 has 17 residues. Germline CDR1 is SGHVS and CDR2 is FQNEAQ. The CDR3 region has the DNA TGTGCCAGCAGCATACGCGGAGGGACGGCAAACCAAGAGACCCAGTACTTC. This sequence encodes CASSIRGGTANQETQYF.

The chain carries TRBV5-5 and TRBJ2-3, with a tentative D call TRBD2 (6 bases). This CDR3 spans 14 amino acids. V lost 3 bases and J 2 bases, leaving 10 bases between the germline ends. From germline, CDR1 is SGHKS and CDR2 YYEKEE (reference sequence). This CDR3 is CASSSGLSTDTQYF. The CDR3 DNA reads as TGTGCCAGCAGCTCGGGACTTTCCACAGATACGCAGTATTTT.

This clonotype was counted at least ten times. The rearrangement uses TRBV29-1 and TRBJ1-2; no clear D gene. Looked up from germline, CDR1 is SQVTM and CDR2 is ANQGSEA. The CDR3 contains 13 residues. The V gene lost 3 bases and the J gene lost 1 base, with 9 bases spanning the gap. The CDR3 DNA is TGCAGCGTTGAGGGCGGCTTTAACTATGGCTACACCTTC. It specifies CSVEGGFNYGYTF.

This clonotype was counted many times. This chain uses TRBV19 with TRBJ1-1; the D gene is possibly TRBD1 (6 bases). The ends were cut back, 7 bases at V and 3 bases at J, with 12 bases in the middle. The germline V gene has CDR1 LNHDA and CDR2 SQIVND (reference sequence). This CDR3 is built from 13 residues. CDR3 bases: TGTGCCAGTAACAGGGACGGGGACACTGAAGCTTTCTTT. This encodes CASNRDGDTEAFF.

This clonotype was seen at least ten times. The V gene is TRBV2, the J gene TRBJ1-6; 9 positions match TRBD1. The germline CDR1 and CDR2 sequences are SNHLY and FYNNEI. The CDR3 spans 15 residues. V trimming: 3 bases; J trimming: 7 bases; junction bases outside the gene matches: 4. The CDR3 region has the DNA TGTGCCAGCAGTGACCGGACAGGGGAGAATTCACCCCTCCACTTT. Amino acid sequence: CASSDRTGENSPLHF.

The chain links TRBV6-6 to TRBJ2-1, with 8 bases lining up with TRBD2. The CDR3 totals 17 residues. Trimming cost V 0 bases and J 4 bases; bases outside gene matches: 8. Germline values: CDR1 MNHNY, CDR2 SVGAGI (reference sequence). CDR3 residues: CASSYSKAGGGYNEQFF. In DNA, the CDR3 is TGTGCCAGCAGTTACTCGAAGGCGGGGGGTGGGTACAATGAGCAGTTCTTC.

The V and J genes are TRBV5-4 and TRBJ1-2, with D unclear. The ends were cut back, 6 bases at V and 2 bases at J, with 8 bases in the middle. This CDR3 has 12 amino acids. Germline-derived CDR1 and CDR2 are SGHNT and YYREEE (reference sequence). This CDR3 reads CASTQANYGYTF. The CDR3 DNA follows: TGTGCCAGCACCCAGGCGAACTATGGCTACACCTTC.

This sequence joins TRBV9 and TRBJ2-1, with a possible D match to TRBD1 (5 bases). Germline V gene lookup returns CDR1 SGDLS and CDR2 YYNGEE. Trimming removed 4 bases from V and 12 bases from J, with 17 bases in between. The length of the CDR3 is 13 residues. The CDR3 nucleotides are TGTGCCAGCAGCTCAGAGGTAGGGGTTGGGCAGTTCTTC. It is translated as CASSSEVGVGQFF.

V gene TRBV7-2 combines with J gene TRBJ2-1; 8 positions agree with TRBD1. The CDR3 totals 14 residues. V was clipped by 3 bases and J by 7 bases; unmatched bases: 5. Germline lookup yields CDR1 SGHTA and CDR2 FQGNSA. The CDR3 nucleotides read TGTGCCAGCAGCTTGGGACAGGTCAATAATGAGCAGTTCTTC. Translated: CASSLGQVNNEQFF. Combining the CDR3 with reference TRBV7-2 and TRBJ2-1 gives the whole variable domain GAGVSQSPSNKVTEKGKDVELRCDPISGHTALYWYRQSLGQGLEFLIYFQGNSAPDKSGLPSDRFSAERTGGSVSTLTIQRTQQEDSAVYLCASSLGQVNNEQFFGPGTRLTVL.

This clonotype was counted many times. The chain employs TRBV7-8 and TRBJ1-2, with D possibly TRBD1 on 5 matching bases. The CDR3 contains 17 residues. From germline, CDR1 is SGHVS and CDR2 FQNEAQ. V lost 5 bases, J lost 0 bases, and 19 bases lay in between. The CDR3 spells CASSAQSGGFSNYGYTF. The CDR3, as DNA: TGTGCCAGCAGCGCACAATCCGGGGGGTTTTCTAACTATGGCTACACCTTC.

This clonotype was counted only a few times. The chain employs TRBV10-3 and TRBJ2-1; 10 bases fit TRBD2. With 3 bases clipped from V and 14 bases from J, the junction kept 1 base outside the gene matches. CDR3 length equals 11 residues. CDR1 is ENHRY, CDR2 SYGVKD, per germline. CDR3 amino acids: CAISDLAGEFF. In DNA, the CDR3 is TGTGCCATCAGTGACCTAGCGGGGGAGTTCTTC.

The chain carries TRBV7-6 and TRBJ1-2; 9 nucleotides match TRBD1. CDR1 and CDR2 (germline): SGHVS, FNYEAQ. CDR3 length: 14 residues. V was pared by 2 bases and J by 3 bases, with 1 base of the junction left unmatched. DNA for the CDR3: TGTGCCAGCAGCTTAAGGACAGGGGACTATGGCTACACCTTC. This sequence encodes CASSLRTGDYGYTF. Together with reference TRBV7-6 and TRBJ1-2, the CDR3 gives the full variable domain: GAGVSQSPRYKVTKRGQDVALRCDPISGHVSLYWYRQALGQGPEFLTYFNYEAQQDKSGLPNDRFSAERPEGSISTLTIQRTEQRDSAMYRCASSLRTGDYGYTFGSGTRLTVV.

The gene calls are TRBV12-3 or TRBV12-4 and TRBJ2-7; tentative D call: TRBD1 (6 bases). This CDR3 region has 14 residues. Trimming took 6 bases from V and 0 from J, leaving 12 bases between them. CDR3 sequence reads: CASSLGQPSYEQYF. For the CDR3, the DNA is TGTGCCAGCAGCCTCGGACAGCCCTCCTACGAGCAGTACTTC.

This clonotype was picked up many times. The rearrangement joins TRBV7-9 to TRBJ2-7; 7 nucleotides match TRBD2. From germline, CDR1 is SEHNR and CDR2 FQNEAQ (reference sequence). The V gene end was trimmed by 8 bases and the J gene end by 6 bases; junction bases not matched to a gene: 13. The CDR3 contains 14 residues. The CDR3 DNA is TGTGCCAGCGGGGGGGGATCTAGTGGGTCCGAGCAGTACTTC. Translated: CASGGGSSGSEQYF.

In regard to this clonotype: Sequence at one end of the junction differs from germline and may be a read error. This chain connects TRBV7-7 to TRBJ2-7; 9 bases align to TRBD2. Germline V lookup: CDR1 SSHAT, CDR2 FNYEAQ (reference sequence). This CDR3 contains 15 residues. The CDR3 region has the DNA TGTGCTAGCAGCCAAGGGGCGGGAGGGGACTACGAGCAGTACTTC. It yields the protein CASSQGAGGDYEQYF.

This clonotype was seen ten or more times. The rearrangement joins TRBV19 to TRBJ2-3; D perhaps matches TRBD1 (7 bases). There are 16 residues in the CDR3. V lost 3 bases to trimming and J lost 0 bases, with 13 bases between them. Germline loops: CDR1 LNHDA, CDR2 SQIVND (reference sequence). CDR3 protein: CASSMRDSSSTDTQYF. CDR3 DNA: TGTGCCAGTAGTATGCGGGACAGTTCTAGCACAGATACGCAGTATTTT.

V usage is TRBV29-1 and J usage is TRBJ2-5, with 10 bases identical to TRBD2. This CDR3 contains 12 residues. Trimming removed 8 bases from V and 1 base from J; junction bases left unmatched: 1. In germline, CDR1 is SQVTM, CDR2 ANQGSEA. CDR3 sequence reads: CSSGRAQETQYF. DNA of the CDR3: TGCAGCAGCGGGAGGGCCCAAGAGACCCAGTACTTC.

This clonotype was counted at least ten times. V is TRBV5-1 and J is TRBJ1-5; D call uncertain. Trimming took 0 bases from V and 0 from J, leaving 7 bases between them. CDR1 is SGHRS and CDR2 is YFSETQ in the germline V gene. This CDR3 contains 15 residues. Written as DNA, the CDR3 is TGCGCCAGCAGCTTGGCCGCCGGTAGCAATCAGCCCCAGCATTTT. Encoded protein: CASSLAAGSNQPQHF.

This clonotype showed up many times. The V and J genes are TRBV5-1 and TRBJ2-1; no definite D call. Germline assignment: CDR1 SGHRS and CDR2 YFSETQ. The V end lost 4 bases, the J end lost 2 bases, and 16 bases lay between the germline ends. The CDR3 extends over 16 amino acids. In DNA form, the CDR3 reads TGCGCCAGCAGCCTAAACTGGCCCTTGGCCTACAATGAGCAGTTCTTC. Translated, it gives CASSLNWPLAYNEQFF.